The source of this T cell receptor beta chain is a study of T cell changes during pregnancy in multiple sclerosis. There are 16 residues in the CDR3. V trimming: 2 bases; J trimming: 5 bases; junction bases outside the gene matches: 12. CDR1 is SGDLS and CDR2 is YYNGEE in the germline V gene. This table comes from immunoSEQ multiplex PCR, and its TCRdb copy is limited to in-frame clones, with some not included. The sample lists 130,000 or so clones; about 93% were seen once. The receptor was derived from a female donor with multiple sclerosis, enrolled in a pregnancy study. The chain has TRBV9 and TRBJ2-5; 7 bases match TRBD1. Sample: peripheral blood, taken before pregnancy. CDR3 nucleotides: TGTGCCAGCAGCGTCCAGCCGGGACAGCCCGGGGAGACCCAGTACTTC. The encoded protein is CASSVQPGQPGETQYF.